This TCR beta chain was found in a study of blood T cell repertoires in COVID-19 (dated by TCRdb to 2018 to 2021). With regard to the full study: Samples from collaborators originated in the United States, Italy and Spain and spanned both the acute and convalescent phases of COVID-19. The prospective study material was composed of cDNA or gDNA derived from T cells, B-cell-depleted T cells, or PBMCs. The dataset comprised deeply sampled blood TCRbeta repertoires from subjects exposed to, actively infected with, or recovered from COVID-19. The repertoires were released in a freely available public database meant as a resource for research on the immune response to SARS-CoV-2. Samples came from the ongoing ImmuneRACE study (first 160 participants) plus 1,254 subjects from 6 global collaborators. The sample metadata nearly always contained a de-identified subject ID, COVID-19 status, age in years and sex. Where available, HLA class I and class II types were taken from metadata supplied by the sample provider and were not determined by assay-based typing.

The immunoSEQ Assay, a bias-controlled multiplex PCR, was used to amplify TCRbeta CDR3 regions from genomic DNA. The study's processing was this. Within the assay, amplification of reference gene primers was used to estimate how many nucleated cells each sample contained. To quantify the absolute abundance of each unique TCRbeta CDR3 rearrangement, sequence reads were collapsed and filtered. For each sample, productive Simpson clonality was calculated as the square root of Simpson's diversity index across productive rearrangements. Imported from immuneACCESS, the table was reduced by TCRdb to in-frame sequences with V and J called. These copies leave out some clones; in studies compared against another copy, an unresolved V gene accounts for under half, and the cause of the remainder is not known. The V and J calls and clone size are taken from that table; D and trimming were inferred from the DNA. Here the sample has fewer than 400,000 clones; 90% to 95% occur a single time. Roughly 3.6% of the sample lies in the top ten.

The paper's findings and limits, for the study overall: How much clinical and demographic metadata was included differed by source and by participant, and the metadata was provided uncurated.

Participants in the prospective study were aged about 18 to 100 years, lived in under 30 United States geographic areas, and enrolled through a virtual design. To assign participants to cohorts, the prospective study relied on clinical history that participants themselves reported in a screening survey and a study questionnaire. Exposed participants were defined as having been in contact with someone with a PCR-confirmed or clinician-diagnosed COVID-19 case within 2 weeks of study entry. In the prospective study, mobile phlebotomists collected whole blood, serum and a nasopharyngeal or oropharyngeal swab from each participant. Additional blood draws and questionnaires over a 2-month period could optionally be provided by prospective study participants. Before DNA extraction, prospective study blood samples were shipped either frozen or at room temperature. Worth noting for this clone: The antigen it recognizes is unknown. Per-nucleotide qualities are absent, and no much larger clonotype sits a single base away.

The CDR3 runs 10 residues from the cysteine to the phenylalanine. The read is trimmed to its CDR3 DNA, 30 bases read in frame from base 1. The germline V gene provides CDR1 SQVTM and CDR2 ANQGSEA. V is reduced by 5 bases and J by 4 bases, leaving a spacing of 5 bases between them. The sample consisted of PBMCs or T cells enriched from blood (not recorded which). The V and J segments used are TRBV29-1 and TRBJ1-1, with the D segment identity uncertain. This sequence was found in a woman in her twenties or thirties who had been exposed to COVID-19. The CDR3 protein sequence reads: CSVSVTEAFF. Here is the DNA: TGCAGCGTTTCCGTCACTGAAGCTTTCTTT.